Below, 18 T cell receptor beta chains from the same sample are listed, as sequenced in a study of T cell responses to AZD1222 COVID-19 vaccine. TCRdb's copy holds only in-frame clones and misses some; the assay was immunoSEQ multiplex PCR. Here the sample spans fewer than 150,000 clones, roughly 92% being singletons. The sample here was peripheral blood, taken on day 0 of AZD1222 vaccination. All receptors derive from an adult in good health.

The J gene is TRBJ2-5, the V gene TRBV9, with D perhaps matching TRBD1 (6 bases). Trimming removed 0 bases from V and 5 bases from J, with 14 bases in between. Germline V gives CDR1 SGDLS, CDR2 YYNGEE. The CDR3 sequence is 15 residues long. The chain's CDR3 is CASSVAGESGETQYF. CDR3 DNA sequence: TGTGCCAGCAGCGTAGCAGGGGAGTCCGGCGAGACCCAGTACTTC.

This chain connects TRBV18 to TRBJ2-7, with a possible D match to TRBD1 (5 bases). V lost 3 bases to trimming and J lost 5 bases, with 11 bases between them. The V gene's germline CDR1 is KGHSH and CDR2 LQKENI. The CDR3 has 13 amino acids. The CDR3 loop is CASSPTGPNEQYF. The CDR3 region has the DNA TGTGCCAGCTCACCTACAGGTCCCAACGAGCAGTACTTC.

The chain recombines TRBV3-1 (or the pseudogene TRBV3-2) with TRBJ1-1; D is undetermined. Trimming cost V 6 bases and J 11 bases, with 13 bases left between them. The CDR3 loop spans 11 amino acids. From germline, CDR1 is LGHDT and CDR2 YNNKEL (reference sequence). For the CDR3, the DNA is TGTGCCAGCAGGGGATCCCGTTGGGCTTTCTTT. Translated: CASRGSRWAFF.

The chain carries TRBV6-5 and TRBJ1-2; no reliable D call. The germline gives CDR1 MNHEY, CDR2 SVGAGI. Between the trimmed V and J ends, which lost 4 bases and 4 bases, there was a span of 7 bases. CDR3 length equals 12 residues. The CDR3 here is CASSSAFYGYTF. The CDR3 DNA is TGTGCCAGCAGTTCCGCCTTCTATGGCTACACCTTC.

The chain uses TRBV6-5 and TRBJ1-2; D not certain. The CDR3 runs 13 residues. Trimming took 6 bases from V and 5 from J, leaving 13 bases between them. In germline, CDR1 is MNHEY, CDR2 SVGAGI. In DNA form, the CDR3 reads TGTGCCAGCAGGCCAGATACGACTTATGGCTACACCTTC. As protein: CASRPDTTYGYTF.

The V and J genes are TRBV2 and TRBJ1-1, with no clear D. The germline V gene has CDR1 SNHLY and CDR2 FYNNEI. The V end lost 3 bases, the J end lost 0 bases, and 5 bases lay between the germline ends. This CDR3 contains 13 residues. The CDR3 spells CASSDNMNTEAFF. The CDR3 region has the DNA TGTGCCAGCAGTGACAACATGAACACTGAAGCTTTCTTT. Using reference TRBV2 and TRBJ1-1 for the parts outside the CDR3, the full variable domain is EPEVTQTPSHQVTQMGQEVILRCVPISNHLYFYWYRQILGQKVEFLVSFYNNEISEKSEIFDDQFSVERPDGSNFTLKIRSTKLEDSAMYFCASSDNMNTEAFFGQGTRLTVV.

The rearrangement joins TRBV13 to TRBJ1-1; D remains ambiguous. Germline-derived CDR1 and CDR2 are PRHDT and FYEKMQ (reference sequence). V lost 0 bases to trimming and J lost 6 bases, with 2 bases between them. This CDR3 has 11 amino acids. The CDR3 loop is CASSLGSEAFF. CDR3 sequence (DNA): TGTGCCAGCAGCTTAGGGTCTGAAGCTTTCTTT.

This chain connects TRBV2 to TRBJ2-5, with 9 bases that match TRBD1. Per germline, CDR1 SNHLY and CDR2 FYNNEI. This CDR3 is built from 14 residues. Trimming took 5 bases from V and 5 from J; bases not matched to a gene: 6. The CDR3, as DNA: TGTGCCAGCAGTCCCGACAGGGGGATCGAGACCCAGTACTTC. Its protein is CASSPDRGIETQYF.

The chain couples TRBV18 to TRBJ1-2, with a possible D match to TRBD1 (6 bases). The CDR3 is made up of 14 amino acids. V shed 3 bases and J shed 3 bases, with 11 bases lying between them. Germline loops: CDR1 KGHSH, CDR2 LQKENI. The CDR3 sequence: CASSPDRTHYGYTF. In nucleotides, the CDR3 is TGTGCCAGCTCACCTGACAGGACCCACTATGGCTACACCTTC.

J is TRBJ1-4 and V is TRBV29-1; TRBD1 agrees at 8 bases. Germline V gives CDR1 SQVTM, CDR2 ANQGSEA. This CDR3 has 15 residues. The J segment lost 7 bases and the V segment lost 0 bases, leaving 7 bases of the junction unmatched. In DNA, the CDR3 is TGCAGCGTTGAAGAATTTGGGACAGGAGGTGAAAAACTGTTTTTT. Amino acid sequence: CSVEEFGTGGEKLFF.

CDR3 region: CASSNRDNYNEQFF. The CDR3 region has the DNA TGTGCCAGCAGTAACCGGGACAATTACAATGAGCAGTTCTTC. This chain connects TRBV6-5 to TRBJ2-1, with D tentatively TRBD1 (6 bases). CDR3 length: 14 residues. In germline, CDR1 is MNHEY, CDR2 SVGAGI. V was trimmed by 5 bases and J by 4 bases, leaving 12 bases between them.

The J gene is TRBJ1-2, the V gene TRBV19; 7 positions match TRBD1. Germline V gene lookup returns CDR1 LNHDA and CDR2 SQIVND (reference sequence). The J segment lost 5 bases and the V segment lost 7 bases, leaving 7 bases of the junction unmatched. This CDR3 comprises 13 residues. CDR3 DNA sequence: TGTGCCAGTACTCGACAGGGCCGATATGGCTACACCTTC. Translating gives CASTRQGRYGYTF. Combining the CDR3 with reference TRBV19 and TRBJ1-2 gives the whole variable domain DGGITQSPKYLFRKEGQNVTLSCEQNLNHDAMYWYRQDPGQGLRLIYYSQIVNDFQKGDIAEGYSVSREKKESFPLTVTSAQKNPTAFYLCASTRQGRYGYTFGSGTRLTVV.

This sequence joins TRBV5-1 and TRBJ1-6, with a weak D call TRBD1 (5 bases). The germline V gene encodes CDR1 SGHRS and CDR2 YFSETQ. The CDR3 contains 17 residues. Trimming removed 3 bases from V and 2 bases from J, with 15 bases in between. CDR3 DNA sequence: TGCGCCAGCAGCTCTGGGTTGGCAGGGACCTATAATTCACCCCTCCACTTT. Its protein product is CASSSGLAGTYNSPLHF. The complete variable domain, with remaining parts taken from reference TRBV5-1 and TRBJ1-6, reads KAGVTQTPRYLIKTRGQQVTLSCSPISGHRSVSWYQQTPGQGLQFLFEYFSETQRNKGNFPGRFSGRQFSNSRSEMNVSTLELGDSALYLCASSSGLAGTYNSPLHFGNGTRLTVT.

In nucleotides, the CDR3 is TGTGCCAGCAGCCCGAAGAAGTCCGAGAGCAGGGGGCGCGTCACCTTC. Protein product: CASSPKKSESRGRVTF. The chain employs TRBV7-9 and TRBJ1-2, with 8 bases that match TRBD1. Germline V gene data show CDR1 as SEHNR and CDR2 as FQNEAQ (reference sequence). The CDR3 runs to 16 residues. V shed 5 bases, J shed 13 bases, and the junction held 21 bases outside the gene matches. The full variable domain, in which reference TRBV7-9 and TRBJ1-2 provide the parts outside the CDR3, is DTGVSQNPRHKITKRGQNVTFRCDPISEHNRLYWYRQTLGQGPEFLTYFQNEAQLEKSRLLSDRFSAERPKGSFSTLEIQRTEQGDSAMYLCASSPKKSESRGRVTFGSGTRLTVV.

The chain combines TRBV30 with TRBJ1-6; 7 bases are shared with TRBD1. This CDR3 has 15 residues. Per germline, CDR1 GTSNPN and CDR2 SVGIG (reference sequence). V lost 1 base, J lost 7 bases, and 7 bases stayed unmatched. DNA for the CDR3: TGTGCCTGGAGTGGCGGCGCAGGGGGGAATTCACCCCTCCACTTT. Translation: CAWSGGAGGNSPLHF.

The chain combines TRBV21-1 with TRBJ1-3; the table's D call, TRBD1, was not checked against the DNA. TRBV21-1 counts as a pseudogene. The CDR3 extends over 21 amino acids. For the CDR3, the DNA is TGTGCCAGGTACGGAGAGGAGGACAGGTTTTCAAGACGAGGCTCTGGAAACACCATATATTTT. This sequence encodes CARYGEEDRFSRRGSGNTIYF.

V and J are TRBV2 and TRBJ2-7, with D maybe TRBD1 (5 bases). Germline CDR1 reads SNHLY; CDR2 reads FYNNEI. CDR3 length: 14 residues. Trimming left V 4 bases short and J 3 bases short, with 13 bases between. CDR3 nucleotide sequence: TGTGCCAGCAGTGTAAGAGAACAGGACTACGAGCAGTACTTC. Its translation is CASSVREQDYEQYF.

The gene calls are TRBV27 and TRBJ1-2; 7 nucleotides align to TRBD1. V trimming: 5 bases; J trimming: 4 bases; junction bases outside the gene matches: 10. Germline V CDR1 and CDR2: MNHEY, SMNVEV (reference sequence). This CDR3 has 15 residues. CDR3 amino acids: CASSRSLGTAYGYTF. In DNA form, the CDR3 reads TGTGCCAGCAGTCGAAGCCTCGGGACAGCCTATGGCTACACCTTC.